This TCR beta chain was documented in a study of technical replicates of blood from four donors. The table came from immunoSEQ multiplex PCR; TCRdb's copy has only in-frame clones and leaves some out. The sample lists nearly 90,000 clones; more than 85% were seen once. The CDR3 runs 14 residues. After removal of 5 bases from V and 4 bases from J, the junction contained 5 bases not matched to a gene. Germline V gene lookup returns CDR1 LNHDA and CDR2 SQIVND (reference sequence). The chain couples TRBV19 to TRBJ2-7, with 10 bases matching TRBD2. The receptor comes from a human donor in good health. The sample was T cells isolated from PBMCs. CDR3: CASSSTSGEYEQYF. The CDR3 nucleotides are TGTGCCAGTAGTTCTACTAGCGGGGAATACGAGCAGTACTTC.